The source of this T cell receptor beta chain is a study of a mutant IDH1 vaccine in newly diagnosed glioma. Data came from immunoSEQ multiplex PCR; TCRdb stores just in-frame clones and leaves some out. The sample lists around 26,000 clones, around 93% occurring once. The CDR3 is 14 amino acids. Germline loops: CDR1 MNHNS, CDR2 SASEGT. Trimming removed 5 bases at V and 2 bases at J, with 13 bases between. The time point was: baseline, week 1 (first vaccination visit). The treatment denotes: pre-vaccination baseline after standard-of-care therapy. Specimen: PBMCs, collected from a glioma patient treated with radiotherapy, temozolomide or both. The chain links TRBV6-1 to TRBJ2-7; D is unresolved. The sequence was collected from a man in his forties with glioma. The CDR3 DNA reads as TGTGCCAGCAGTCTCGCCACCCCTCCCTACGAGCAGTACTTC. It yields the protein CASSLATPPYEQYF.